Listed below are T cell receptor beta chains from one sample, sequenced in a study of cytomegalovirus exposure and HLA in healthy donors. TCRdb's copy holds only in-frame clones and misses some; the assay was immunoSEQ multiplex PCR. The sample lists approximately 160,000 clones, around three quarters occurring once. The source material was PBMCs. Every receptor here comes from a woman in her forties or fifties in good health and CMV-seropositive. Each CDR3 is given with its conserved first and last residue. The D gene is left open where the match is weak. Clone size appears in some rows only: once, few, many, or a class for an expanded clone.

abundance | d_gene | j_gene | v_gene | CDR3aa | CDR3nt
NA | TRBD1 | TRBJ1-2 | TRBV7-2 | CASSQGQGNGYGYTF | TGTGCCAGCAGTCAGGGACAGGGGAACGGCTATGGCTACACCTTC
once | NA | TRBJ2-7 | TRBV18 | CASSRGEPYEQYF | TGTGCCAGCTCACGGGGGGAACCCTACGAGCAGTACTTC
NA | TRBD2 | TRBJ2-1 | TRBV14 | CASSPRTSASDYNEQFF | TGTGCCAGCAGCCCCCGAACTAGCGCCTCGGACTACAATGAGCAGTTCTTC
once | NA | TRBJ1-3 | TRBV28 | CASRRDTIYF | TGTGCCAGCAGGAGGGACACCATATATTTT
NA | TRBD2 | TRBJ2-7 | TRBV4-2 | CASSQPPGLAGGSHEQYF | TGTGCCAGCAGCCAACCTCCGGGACTAGCGGGAGGATCCCACGAGCAGTACTTC
NA | NA | TRBJ1-5 | TRBV7-9 | CASSLAGSSNQPQHF | TGTGCCAGCAGCTTAGCCGGGAGTAGCAATCAGCCCCAGCATTTT
NA | NA | TRBJ1-2 | TRBV28 | CATMAEYGVNYGYTF | TGTGCCACCATGGCGGAGTACGGGGTAAACTATGGCTACACCTTC
NA | TRBD1 | TRBJ1-5 | TRBV19 | CASRISGGEKPQHF | TGTGCCAGTCGAATCTCAGGGGGTGAGAAGCCCCAGCATTTT
NA | NA | TRBJ2-2 | TRBV18 | CASSPDSGGTGELFF | TGTGCCAGCTCACCAGATTCTGGCGGCACCGGGGAGCTGTTTTTT
once | NA | TRBJ1-1 | TRBV7-2 | CASSLVPVSNTEAFF | TGTGCCAGCAGCTTAGTTCCGGTCTCGAACACTGAAGCTTTCTTT
few | TRBD1 | TRBJ1-1 | TRBV7-3 | CASRRTGRGNTEAFF | TGTGCCAGCAGACGGACAGGGAGAGGGAACACTGAAGCTTTCTTT
few | TRBD1 | TRBJ1-1 | TRBV5-6 | CASSSTGASSTEAFF | TGTGCCAGCAGCTCAACAGGGGCAAGTAGCACTGAAGCTTTCTTT
NA | TRBD1 | TRBJ1-1 | TRBV4-1 | CASSPWTGVAFF | TGCGCCAGCAGCCCCTGGACAGGAGTGGCTTTCTTT
NA | NA | TRBJ1-5 | TRBV5-8 | CASNPPDMGNQPQHF | TGTGCCAGCAACCCGCCGGACATGGGTAACCAGCCCCAGCATTTT
NA | TRBD2 | TRBJ2-1 | TRBV7-7 | CASSLRGDNEQFF | TGTGCTAGCAGCCTGCGGGGGGACAATGAGCAGTTCTTC
NA | TRBD2 | TRBJ2-5 | TRBV11-2 | CASSFSGGLGETQYF | TGTGCCAGCAGCTTCAGCGGGGGGTTGGGTGAGACCCAGTACTTC
NA | TRBD2 | TRBJ2-1 | TRBV28 | CASSLSGGIYNEQFF | TGTGCCAGCAGTCTCAGCGGGGGAATCTACAATGAGCAGTTCTTC
NA | NA | TRBJ2-1 | TRBV11-2 | CASSLEAGSSYNEQFF | TGTGCCAGCAGCTTAGAGGCGGGTAGCTCCTACAATGAGCAGTTCTTC
NA | NA | TRBJ2-3 | TRBV9 | CASSRQVTDTQYF | TGTGCCAGCAGCCGACAGGTCACAGATACGCAGTATTTT
once | TRBD2 | TRBJ2-5 | TRBV18 | CASSLEPGLAGRPGGTQYF | TGTGCCAGCTCACTAGAACCGGGACTAGCGGGTCGACCCGGTGGGACCCAGTACTTC
NA | NA | TRBJ2-7 | TRBV11-2 | CASRPSGSGHEQYF | TGTGCCAGCAGGCCCTCCGGTAGCGGCCACGAGCAGTACTTC
NA | TRBD1 | TRBJ2-2 | TRBV7-2 | CASSLDGTGTTGELFF | TGTGCCAGCAGCTTAGATGGGACAGGGACGACCGGGGAGCTGTTTTTT
NA | NA | TRBJ1-2 | TRBV10-3 | CAISPVDTGGGYTF | TGTGCCATCAGCCCCGTCGACACCGGGGGTGGCTACACCTTC
NA | NA | TRBJ1-1 | TRBV7-6 | CASSLVRTEAFF | TGTGCCAGCAGCTTGGTTCGGACTGAAGCTTTCTTT
NA | TRBD2 | TRBJ2-3 | TRBV6-5 | CASTQAGGTDTQYF | TGTGCCAGCACTCAGGCGGGGGGCACAGATACGCAGTATTTT
NA | TRBD2 | TRBJ2-5 | TRBV5-1 | CASSLGSLAGAQETQYF | TGCGCCAGCAGCTTGGGTTCTTTAGCGGGAGCCCAAGAGACCCAGTACTTC
NA | NA | TRBJ2-7 | TRBV7-9 | CASSLNSGSHEQYF | TGTGCCAGCAGCTTAAATTCCGGGTCCCACGAGCAGTACTTC
NA | NA | TRBJ1-2 | TRBV2 | CASSEARVSGYTF | TGTGCCAGCAGTGAAGCGAGGGTGAGCGGCTACACCTTC
NA | NA | TRBJ1-2 | TRBV19 | CASTESRVGGYTF | TGTGCCAGTACCGAGAGCAGGGTGGGCGGCTACACCTTC
NA | NA | TRBJ2-5 | TRBV27 | CASSQGIGRETQYF | TGTGCCAGTAGTCAGGGCATTGGGCGGGAGACCCAGTACTTC
NA | NA | TRBJ2-7 | TRBV4-3 | CASSHAIQGSYEQYF | TGCGCCAGCAGCCATGCTATACAGGGTTCCTACGAGCAGTACTTC
NA | NA | TRBJ1-5 | TRBV28 | CASSFTGSNQPQHF | TGTGCCAGCAGTTTTACAGGAAGCAATCAGCCCCAGCATTTT
NA | TRBD1 | TRBJ2-1 | TRBV4-3 | CASSQGGTGGYNEQFF | TGCGCCAGCAGCCAAGGGGGGACAGGGGGCTACAATGAGCAGTTCTTC
NA | NA | TRBJ1-2 | TRBV28 | CASSPAERTHIYGYTF | TGTGCCAGCAGTCCTGCCGAGCGGACCCATATATATGGCTACACCTTC
NA | NA | TRBJ1-2 | TRBV19 | CASSIFPDSSHSYGYTF | TGTGCCAGTAGTATATTCCCGGACAGTTCGCACTCCTATGGCTACACCTTC
NA | NA | TRBJ1-6 | TRBV4-2 | CASSQDQTGSSYNSPLHF | TGTGCCAGCAGCCAAGATCAAACAGGGAGCTCCTATAATTCACCCCTCCACTTT
NA | TRBD2 | TRBJ2-3 | TRBV14 | CASSHGAGALPITDTQYF | TGTGCCAGCAGCCACGGAGCGGGAGCCCTTCCCATCACAGATACGCAGTATTTT
NA | TRBD2 | TRBJ2-1 | TRBV4-2 | CASSQPRVAGGIDEQFF | TGTGCCAGCAGCCAGCCTCGGGTAGCGGGGGGGATCGATGAGCAGTTCTTC
NA | NA | TRBJ2-3 | TRBV9 | CASRAQGLPTDTQYF | TGTGCCAGCAGAGCGCAGGGACTCCCCACAGATACGCAGTATTTT
NA | NA | TRBJ2-5 | TRBV5-4 | CASSLVGRIEETQYF | TGTGCCAGCAGCTTGGTGGGCAGAATAGAAGAGACCCAGTACTTC
NA | TRBD1 | TRBJ1-2 | TRBV6-5 | CASSYSFRGFGYTF | TGTGCCAGCAGTTACTCGTTCAGGGGGTTCGGCTACACCTTC
NA | TRBD1 | TRBJ1-2 | TRBV28 | CASSLRTGRSGYTF | TGTGCCAGCAGTCTTCGGACAGGGAGGAGCGGCTACACCTTC
few | NA | TRBJ1-1 | TRBV7-9 | CSSNLQGGGRDLLAFF | TGTTCCAGCAACCTACAAGGGGGGGGGCGAGATTTGCTCGCTTTCTTT
NA | TRBD2 | TRBJ2-1 | TRBV2 | CASRGGEVAGDNEQFF | TGTGCCAGCAGGGGCGGGGAAGTAGCGGGAGACAATGAGCAGTTCTTC
NA | NA | TRBJ2-3 | TRBV7-9 | CSSSSRTISVTDTQYF | TGTTCCAGCAGCTCCCGGACTATTTCCGTAACAGATACGCAGTATTTT
NA | TRBD2 | TRBJ2-7 | TRBV10-3 | CAISGGTSFEYF | TGTGCCATCAGTGGGGGGACTAGCTTTGAGTACTTC
NA | TRBD1 | TRBJ1-1 | TRBV28 | CASSSTGQGSTEAFF | TGTGCCAGCAGTTCAACCGGACAGGGCTCCACTGAAGCTTTCTTT
NA | NA | TRBJ1-3 | TRBV7-2 | CASSRSGSGNTIYF | TGTGCCAGCTCCCGTTCGGGGTCCGGAAACACCATATATTTT